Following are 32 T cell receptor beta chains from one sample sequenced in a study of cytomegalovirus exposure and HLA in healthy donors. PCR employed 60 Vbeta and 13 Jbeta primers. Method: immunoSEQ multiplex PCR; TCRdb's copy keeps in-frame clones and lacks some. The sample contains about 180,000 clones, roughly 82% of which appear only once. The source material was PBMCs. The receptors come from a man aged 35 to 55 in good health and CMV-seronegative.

The CDR3 region is CAWSGIQSNYGYTF. In DNA, the CDR3 is TGTGCCTGGAGCGGAATACAGTCCAACTATGGCTACACCTTC. The J gene is TRBJ1-2, the V gene TRBV30; D is unclear. CDR3 size: 14 residues. Per the germline V gene, CDR1 is GTSNPN and CDR2 is SVGIG (reference sequence). V was trimmed by 3 bases and J by 2 bases, leaving 13 bases between them.

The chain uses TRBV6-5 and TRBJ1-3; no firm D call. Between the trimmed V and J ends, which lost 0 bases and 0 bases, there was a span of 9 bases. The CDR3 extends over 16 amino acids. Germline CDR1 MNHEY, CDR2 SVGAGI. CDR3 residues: CASSYSRRHSGNTIYF. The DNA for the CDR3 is TGTGCCAGCAGTTACTCGAGAAGACACTCTGGAAACACCATATATTTT.

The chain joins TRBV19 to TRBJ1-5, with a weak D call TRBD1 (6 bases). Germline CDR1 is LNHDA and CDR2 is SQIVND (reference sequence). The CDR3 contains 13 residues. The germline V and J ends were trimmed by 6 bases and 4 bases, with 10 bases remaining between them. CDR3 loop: CASRGGLNQPQHF. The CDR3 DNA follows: TGTGCCAGTAGAGGGGGTCTTAATCAGCCCCAGCATTTT.

CDR3 amino acids: CSVEQSGGGETQYF. The CDR3 region has the DNA TGCAGCGTTGAACAGTCCGGCGGTGGGGAGACCCAGTACTTC. J is TRBJ2-5 and V is TRBV29-1; D uncertain. V was pared by 2 bases and J by 5 bases, with 15 bases between. The V gene's germline CDR1 is SQVTM and CDR2 ANQGSEA. This CDR3 spans 14 amino acids. Complete variable domain (other parts from reference TRBV29-1 and TRBJ2-5): SAVISQKPSRDICQRGTSLTIQCQVDSQVTMMFWYRQQPGQSLTLIATANQGSEATYESGFVIDKFPISRPNLTFSTLTVSNMSPEDSSIYLCSVEQSGGGETQYFGPGTRLLVL.

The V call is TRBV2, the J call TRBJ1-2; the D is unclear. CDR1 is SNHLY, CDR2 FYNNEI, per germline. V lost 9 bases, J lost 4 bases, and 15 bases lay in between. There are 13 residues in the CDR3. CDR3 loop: CASVPGGSYGYTF. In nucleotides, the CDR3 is TGTGCCAGTGTCCCGGGCGGGAGCTATGGCTACACCTTC.

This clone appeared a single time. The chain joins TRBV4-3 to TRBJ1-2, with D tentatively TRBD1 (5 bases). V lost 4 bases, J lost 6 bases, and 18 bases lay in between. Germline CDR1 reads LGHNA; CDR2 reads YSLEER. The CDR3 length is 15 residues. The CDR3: CASSLVPGFKDGYTF. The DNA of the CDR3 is TGCGCCAGCAGCCTTGTCCCAGGGTTTAAGGATGGCTACACCTTC.

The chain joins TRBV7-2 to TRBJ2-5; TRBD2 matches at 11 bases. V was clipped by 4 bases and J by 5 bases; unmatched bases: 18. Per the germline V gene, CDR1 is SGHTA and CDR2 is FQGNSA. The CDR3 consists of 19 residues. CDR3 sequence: CASSSLLTSGSPMWETQYF. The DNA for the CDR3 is TGTGCCAGCAGCTCCCTCCTCACTAGCGGGAGTCCTATGTGGGAGACCCAGTACTTC.

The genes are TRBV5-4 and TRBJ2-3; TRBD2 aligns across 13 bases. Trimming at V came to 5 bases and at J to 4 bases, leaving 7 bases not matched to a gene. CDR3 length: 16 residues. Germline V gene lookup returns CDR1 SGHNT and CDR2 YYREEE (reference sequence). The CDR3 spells CASRRLAGGEADTQYF. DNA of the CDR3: TGTGCCAGCAGGAGACTAGCGGGGGGAGAGGCAGATACGCAGTATTTT.

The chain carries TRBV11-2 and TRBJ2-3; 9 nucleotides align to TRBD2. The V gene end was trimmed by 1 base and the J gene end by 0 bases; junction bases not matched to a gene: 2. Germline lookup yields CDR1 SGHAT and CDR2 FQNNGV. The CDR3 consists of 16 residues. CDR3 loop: CASSLVTSGSTDTQYF. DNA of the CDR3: TGTGCCAGCAGCTTAGTTACTAGCGGGAGCACAGATACGCAGTATTTT. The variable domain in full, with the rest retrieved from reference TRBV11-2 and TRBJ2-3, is EAGVAQSPRYKIIEKRQSVAFWCNPISGHATLYWYQQILGQGPKLLIQFQNNGVVDDSQLPKDRFSAERLKGVDSTLKIQPAKLEDSAVYLCASSLVTSGSTDTQYFGPGTRLTVL.

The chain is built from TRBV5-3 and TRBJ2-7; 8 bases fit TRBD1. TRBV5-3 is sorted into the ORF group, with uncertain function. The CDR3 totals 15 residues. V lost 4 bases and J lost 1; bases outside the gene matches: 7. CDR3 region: CARSEDRDLSYEQYF. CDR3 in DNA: TGTGCCAGAAGCGAGGACAGGGACCTTTCCTACGAGCAGTACTTC.

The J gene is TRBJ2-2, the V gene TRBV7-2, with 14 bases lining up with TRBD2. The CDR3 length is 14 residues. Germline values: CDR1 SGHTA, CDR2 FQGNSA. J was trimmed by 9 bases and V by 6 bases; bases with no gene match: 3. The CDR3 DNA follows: TGTGCCAGCAGGGGACTAGCGGGGGTCCGGGAGCTGTTTTTT. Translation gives CASRGLAGVRELFF.

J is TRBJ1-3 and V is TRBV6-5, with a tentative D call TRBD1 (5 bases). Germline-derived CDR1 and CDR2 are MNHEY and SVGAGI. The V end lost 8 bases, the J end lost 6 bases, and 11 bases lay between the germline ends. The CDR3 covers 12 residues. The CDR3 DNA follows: TGTGCCAGCCGGGGGAACGAAAACACCATATATTTT. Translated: CASRGNENTIYF.

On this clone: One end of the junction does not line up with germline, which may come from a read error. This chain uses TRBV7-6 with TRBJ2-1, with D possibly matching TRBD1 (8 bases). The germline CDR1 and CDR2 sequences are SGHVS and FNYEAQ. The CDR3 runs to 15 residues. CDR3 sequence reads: CAISSRQGRGFEQFF. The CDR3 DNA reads TGTGCCATCAGCTCCCGACAGGGGAGGGGATTTGAGCAGTTCTTC.

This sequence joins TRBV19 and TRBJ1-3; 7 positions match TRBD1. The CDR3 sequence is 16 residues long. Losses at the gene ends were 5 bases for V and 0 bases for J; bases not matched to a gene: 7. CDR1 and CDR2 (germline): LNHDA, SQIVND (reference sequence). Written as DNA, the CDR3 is TGTGCCAGTAGTTCCGACAGGGCGAGCTCTGGAAACACCATATATTTT. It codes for CASSSDRASSGNTIYF.

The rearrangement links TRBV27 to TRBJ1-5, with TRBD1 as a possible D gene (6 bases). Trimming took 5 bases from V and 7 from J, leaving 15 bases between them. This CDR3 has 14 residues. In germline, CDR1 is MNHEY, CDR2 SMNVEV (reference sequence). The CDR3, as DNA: TGTGCCAGCAGTAAGAGGGGGTATGAACAGCCCCAGCATTTT. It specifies CASSKRGYEQPQHF.

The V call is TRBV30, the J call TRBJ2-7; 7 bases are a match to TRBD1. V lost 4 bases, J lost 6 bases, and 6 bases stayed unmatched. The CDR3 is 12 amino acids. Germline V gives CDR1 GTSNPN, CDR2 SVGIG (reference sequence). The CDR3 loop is CAWNRGGGEQYF. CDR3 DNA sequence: TGTGCCTGGAACAGGGGTGGGGGCGAGCAGTACTTC.

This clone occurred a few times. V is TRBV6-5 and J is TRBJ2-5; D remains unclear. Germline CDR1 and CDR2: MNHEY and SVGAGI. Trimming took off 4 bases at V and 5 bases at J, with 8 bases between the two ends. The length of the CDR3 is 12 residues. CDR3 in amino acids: CASSWSRETQYF. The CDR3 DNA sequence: TGTGCCAGCAGTTGGAGTAGGGAGACCCAGTACTTC.

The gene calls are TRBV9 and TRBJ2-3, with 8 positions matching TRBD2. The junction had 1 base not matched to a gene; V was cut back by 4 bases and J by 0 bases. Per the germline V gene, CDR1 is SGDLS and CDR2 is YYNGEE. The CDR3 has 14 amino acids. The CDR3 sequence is CASSSSGSTDTQYF. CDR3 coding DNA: TGTGCCAGCAGCTCTAGCGGGAGCACAGATACGCAGTATTTT.

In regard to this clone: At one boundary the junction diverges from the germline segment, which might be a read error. The CDR3 protein is CASSGNTGTSARVF. DNA of the CDR3: TGTGCCAGCAGCGGCAACACCGGGACTAGCGCCCGAGTCTTC. The chain has TRBV5-4 and TRBJ2-1; 10 positions agree with TRBD2. The germline V gene encodes CDR1 SGHNT and CDR2 YYREEE (reference sequence). CDR3 length equals 14 residues.

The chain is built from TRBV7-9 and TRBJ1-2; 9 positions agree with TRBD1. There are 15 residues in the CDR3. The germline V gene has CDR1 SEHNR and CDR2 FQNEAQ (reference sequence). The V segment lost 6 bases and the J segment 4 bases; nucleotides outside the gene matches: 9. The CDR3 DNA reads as TGTGCCAGCAGTCCTGCGGGACAGGGACTCTATGGCTACACCTTC. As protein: CASSPAGQGLYGYTF.

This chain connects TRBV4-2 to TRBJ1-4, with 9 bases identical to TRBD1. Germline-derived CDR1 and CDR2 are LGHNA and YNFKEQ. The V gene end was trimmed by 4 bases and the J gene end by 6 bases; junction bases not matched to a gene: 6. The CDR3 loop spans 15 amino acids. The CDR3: CASSLTRTGDEKLFF. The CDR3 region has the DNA TGTGCCAGCAGCCTCACCCGGACAGGGGATGAAAAACTGTTTTTT.

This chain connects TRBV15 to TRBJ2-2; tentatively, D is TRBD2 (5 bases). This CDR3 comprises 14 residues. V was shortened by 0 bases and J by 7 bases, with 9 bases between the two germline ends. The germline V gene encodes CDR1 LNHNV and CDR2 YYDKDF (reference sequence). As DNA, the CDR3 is TGTGCCACCAGCAGAGATCGGGGAATCGGGGAGCTGTTTTTT. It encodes CATSRDRGIGELFF.

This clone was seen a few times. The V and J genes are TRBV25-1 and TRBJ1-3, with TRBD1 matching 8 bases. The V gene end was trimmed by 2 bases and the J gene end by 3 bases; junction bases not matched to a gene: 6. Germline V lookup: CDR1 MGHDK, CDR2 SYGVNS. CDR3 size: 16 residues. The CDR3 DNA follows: TGTGCCAGCAGTGAAAGACAGGGGTTGGGTGGAAACACCATATATTTT. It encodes CASSERQGLGGNTIYF.

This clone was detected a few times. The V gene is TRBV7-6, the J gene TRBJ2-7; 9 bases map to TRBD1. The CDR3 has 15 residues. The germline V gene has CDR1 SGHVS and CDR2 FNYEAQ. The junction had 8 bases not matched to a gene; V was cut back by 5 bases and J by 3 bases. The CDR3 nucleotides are TGTGCCAGCAGCCGCGTTGGGACAGGGATCTACGAGCAGTACTTC. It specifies CASSRVGTGIYEQYF. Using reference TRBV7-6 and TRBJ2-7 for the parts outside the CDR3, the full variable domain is GAGVSQSPRYKVTKRGQDVALRCDPISGHVSLYWYRQALGQGPEFLTYFNYEAQQDKSGLPNDRFSAERPEGSISTLTIQRTEQRDSAMYRCASSRVGTGIYEQYFGPGTRLTVT.

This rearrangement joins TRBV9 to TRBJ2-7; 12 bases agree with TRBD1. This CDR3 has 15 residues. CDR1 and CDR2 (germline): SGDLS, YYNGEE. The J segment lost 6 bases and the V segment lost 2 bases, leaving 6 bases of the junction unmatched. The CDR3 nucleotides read TGTGCCAGCAGCGTCGGGACAGGGGGCGAGTTCGAGCAGTACTTC. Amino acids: CASSVGTGGEFEQYF.

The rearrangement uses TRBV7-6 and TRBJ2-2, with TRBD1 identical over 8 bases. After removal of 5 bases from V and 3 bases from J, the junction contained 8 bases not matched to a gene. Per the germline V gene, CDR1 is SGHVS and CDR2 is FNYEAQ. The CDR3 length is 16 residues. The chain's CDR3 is CASSPQGAPDTGELFF. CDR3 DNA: TGTGCCAGCAGCCCGCAGGGGGCGCCCGACACCGGGGAGCTGTTTTTT. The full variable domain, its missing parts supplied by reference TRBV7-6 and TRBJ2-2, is GAGVSQSPRYKVTKRGQDVALRCDPISGHVSLYWYRQALGQGPEFLTYFNYEAQQDKSGLPNDRFSAERPEGSISTLTIQRTEQRDSAMYRCASSPQGAPDTGELFFGEGSRLTVL.

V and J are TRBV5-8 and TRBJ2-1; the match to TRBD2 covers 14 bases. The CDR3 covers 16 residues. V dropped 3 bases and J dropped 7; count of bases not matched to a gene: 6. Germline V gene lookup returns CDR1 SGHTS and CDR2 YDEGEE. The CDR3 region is CASSSGTSGRENEQFF. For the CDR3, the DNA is TGTGCCAGCAGCTCCGGGACTAGCGGGAGAGAGAATGAGCAGTTCTTC.

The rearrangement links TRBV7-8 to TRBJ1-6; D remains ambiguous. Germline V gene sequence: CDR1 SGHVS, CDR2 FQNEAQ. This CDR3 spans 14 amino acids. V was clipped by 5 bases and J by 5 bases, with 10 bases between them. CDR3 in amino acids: CASSIGTNNSPLHF. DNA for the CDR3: TGTGCCAGCAGCATCGGAACTAATAATTCACCCCTCCACTTT.

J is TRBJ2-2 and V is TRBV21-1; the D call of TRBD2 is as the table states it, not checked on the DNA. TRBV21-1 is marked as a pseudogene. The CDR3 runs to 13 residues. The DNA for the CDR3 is TGTGCCAGCAGCCCGGGGGGAACCGGGGAGCTGTTTTTT. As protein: CASSPGGTGELFF.

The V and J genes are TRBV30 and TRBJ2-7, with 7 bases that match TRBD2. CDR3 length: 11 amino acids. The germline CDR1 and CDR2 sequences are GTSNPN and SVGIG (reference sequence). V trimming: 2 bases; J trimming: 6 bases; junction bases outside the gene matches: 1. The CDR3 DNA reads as TGTGCCTGGAGTACGGGGGGCGAGCAGTACTTC. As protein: CAWSTGGEQYF.

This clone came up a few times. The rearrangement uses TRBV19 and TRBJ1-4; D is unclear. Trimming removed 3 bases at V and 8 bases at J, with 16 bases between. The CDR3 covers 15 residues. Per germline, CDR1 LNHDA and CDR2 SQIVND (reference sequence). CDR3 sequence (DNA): TGTGCCAGTAGTATCCATGGCGGGGTGCAGGAAAAACTGTTTTTT. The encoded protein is CASSIHGGVQEKLFF. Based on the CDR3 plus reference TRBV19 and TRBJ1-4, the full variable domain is DGGITQSPKYLFRKEGQNVTLSCEQNLNHDAMYWYRQDPGQGLRLIYYSQIVNDFQKGDIAEGYSVSREKKESFPLTVTSAQKNPTAFYLCASSIHGGVQEKLFFGSGTQLSVL.

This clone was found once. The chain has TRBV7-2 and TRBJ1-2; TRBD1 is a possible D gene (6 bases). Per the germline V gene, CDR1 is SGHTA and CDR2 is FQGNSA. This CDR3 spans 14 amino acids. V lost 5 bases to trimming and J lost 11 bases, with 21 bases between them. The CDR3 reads CASSPGGQPLGYTF. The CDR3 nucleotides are TGTGCCAGCAGCCCAGGAGGACAGCCCCTAGGTTACACCTTC.